The clone carrying this T cell receptor (beta chain) was seen a few times. Its antigen is not known. Per germline, CDR1 SGHAT and CDR2 FQNNGV. The CDR3 length is 16 residues. V was trimmed by 3 bases and J by 0 bases, leaving 11 bases between them. These data belong to a study of early T cells in non-severe SARS-CoV-2 infection. TCRdb processed the 5' RACE reads anew with MiXCR; each CDR3 protein has one entry. The data hold 35,000 to 45,000 distinct CDR3 sequences, with approximately 6% observed a single time. Study-wide results and caveats: Lookups in VDJdb leaned toward anti-spike CD8 responses and missed private and CD4 specificities.

The chain is built from TRBV11-2 and TRBJ1-4; no definite D call. Input material: whole blood. This TCR was recovered from an adult who was a healthcare worker with PCR-confirmed SARS-CoV-2 infection or an uninfected control (not recorded which). The CDR3 loop reads CASSFRTVATNEKLFF. CDR3 coding DNA: TGTGCCAGCAGCTTCCGGACGGTAGCAACTAATGAAAAACTGTTTTTT. The full variable domain, completed using reference TRBV11-2 and TRBJ1-4, is EAGVAQSPRYKIIEKRQSVAFWCNPISGHATLYWYQQILGQGPKLLIQFQNNGVVDDSQLPKDRFSAERLKGVDSTLKIQPAKLEDSAVYLCASSFRTVATNEKLFFGSGTQLSVL.